The next 13 T cell receptor beta chains were all read from a single sample in a study of blood T cells in healthy people across ages. It was with a sample-barcoded 5' primer and a J-beta primer mix that a second PCR of roughly 6 to 12 cycles was run. TCRdb itself ran the 5' RACE reads through MiXCR, one entry per CDR3 protein. Of about 680,000 distinct CDR3 sequences detected, 49% appear once; the ten largest clones hold around a third. The sequenced sample consisted of blood. Receptors were obtained from a woman aged 55 to 70 in good health.

Only a few counts were recorded for this clonotype. This rearrangement joins TRBV20-1 to TRBJ2-7, with 9 nucleotides matching TRBD2. The CDR3 totals 14 residues. Trimming at V came to 2 bases and at J to 2 bases, leaving 4 bases not matched to a gene. Germline CDR1 reads DFQATT; CDR2 reads SNEGSKA (reference sequence). The CDR3 DNA follows: TGCAGTGCTAGAAAGGCTAGCGGGGCCTACGAGCAGTACTTC. This encodes CSARKASGAYEQYF.

This clonotype appeared once. The V gene is TRBV11-2, the J gene TRBJ2-1; 11 bases fit TRBD2. The CDR3 is made up of 15 amino acids. The germline V gene has CDR1 SGHAT and CDR2 FQNNGV. V lost 4 bases and J lost 10; bases outside the gene matches: 9. The CDR3, as DNA: TGTGCCAGCAGCTCACCGGGACTAGCGGCGGGAGAGCAGTTCTTC. This translates into CASSSPGLAAGEQFF.

V gene TRBV7-2 combines with J gene TRBJ2-7; D is perhaps TRBD1 or TRBD2 (6 bases each). Germline CDR1 reads SGHTA; CDR2 reads FQGNSA. CDR3 length equals 15 residues. V was pared by 5 bases and J by 4 bases, with 18 bases between. CDR3 DNA sequence: TGTGCCAGCAGCAACAGGGACCTCGGGGGATACGAGCAGTACTTC. Protein product: CASSNRDLGGYEQYF.

Comment on this clonotype: At one boundary the junction diverges from the germline segment, which might be a read error. The rearrangement links TRBV5-1 to TRBJ2-1; D not resolved. The germline V gene encodes CDR1 SGHRS and CDR2 YFSETQ. The CDR3 spans 13 residues. Written as DNA, the CDR3 is TGCGCCAGCAGCGCGGTTCCAGAAAATGAGCGGTTCTTC. Amino acid sequence: CASSAVPENERFF.

V and J are TRBV20-1 and TRBJ2-3; 10 bases map to TRBD2. V was pared by 3 bases and J by 6 bases, with 9 bases of the junction left unmatched. The CDR3 contains 15 residues. Per the germline V gene, CDR1 is DFQATT and CDR2 is SNEGSKA (reference sequence). The CDR3 reads CSASEASGRGDTQYF. Here the CDR3 DNA reads TGCAGTGCTAGCGAGGCTAGCGGGAGAGGGGATACGCAGTATTTT.

The rearrangement joins TRBV2 to TRBJ2-1; 11 bases align to TRBD2. The V gene end was trimmed by 8 bases and the J gene end by 2 bases; junction bases not matched to a gene: 8. Germline CDR1 SNHLY, CDR2 FYNNEI. This CDR3 is 16 amino acids long. The CDR3 DNA reads as TGTGCCAGCGGGAGGCTAGCGGGAGGTGCCTACAATGAGCAGTTCTTC. Its protein is CASGRLAGGAYNEQFF.

Remarks on this clonotype: A read error may be the cause here, since a much bigger clone is one base away. The gene calls are TRBV24-1 and TRBJ2-3, with TRBD2 matching 8 bases. Germline CDR1 KGHDR, CDR2 SFDVKD. This CDR3 has 14 amino acids. The DNA of the CDR3 is TGTGCCACCAGCCGCAGCGGGGGAGGCGATACGCGGTATTTT. Residues: CATSRSGGGDTRYF.

The V gene is TRBV5-1, the J gene TRBJ2-7, with D perhaps TRBD2 (6 bases). Trimming pared 4 bases from V and 5 bases from J, leaving 10 bases between. CDR1 is SGHRS and CDR2 is YFSETQ in the germline V gene. The CDR3 runs to 12 residues. CDR3 amino acids: CASSAPGDEQYF. In DNA form, the CDR3 reads TGCGCCAGCAGCGCCCCGGGAGACGAGCAGTACTTC.

The chain is built from TRBV20-1 and TRBJ2-5; 8 positions match TRBD1. The J segment lost 1 base and the V segment lost 6 bases, leaving 4 bases of the junction unmatched. The CDR3 covers 13 residues. CDR1 and CDR2 (germline): DFQATT, SNEGSKA (reference sequence). The CDR3 spells CSARDRRQETQYF. In nucleotides, the CDR3 is TGCAGTGCCAGGGACAGGCGCCAAGAGACCCAGTACTTC.

This clonotype showed up just a few times. The chain uses TRBV7-2 and TRBJ2-4; TRBD1 matches 9 bases. CDR3 length equals 16 residues. The V gene's germline CDR1 is SGHTA and CDR2 FQGNSA. V gave up 5 bases and J gave up 4 bases; unmatched junction bases: 9. The CDR3 sequence: CASSPSRQGGKNIQYF. The CDR3 nucleotides are TGTGCCAGCAGCCCTTCCCGACAGGGGGGTAAAAACATTCAGTACTTC.

This rearrangement joins TRBV7-2 to TRBJ2-1; D remains unclear. The DNA matches TRBJ2-7 better at its end, which makes the J call doubtful. CDR1 is SGHTA, CDR2 FQGNSA, per germline. The CDR3 covers 12 residues. The CDR3 protein is CASSAYYNEQYF. The CDR3 bases are TGTGCCAGCAGCGCTTATTACAATGAGCAGTACTTC.

The rearrangement links TRBV9 to TRBJ2-4, with 9 positions matching TRBD1. CDR3 length: 18 amino acids. CDR1 and CDR2 from the germline V gene are SGDLS and YYNGEE. Trimming cost V 0 bases and J 0 bases; bases outside gene matches: 7. CDR3 sequence: CASSVAGGTGLAKNIQYF. In DNA form, the CDR3 reads TGTGCCAGCAGCGTAGCGGGTGGGACAGGGCTAGCCAAAAACATTCAGTACTTC.

V is TRBV20-1 and J is TRBJ2-7; the match to TRBD2 covers 7 bases. V trimming: 3 bases; J trimming: 7 bases; junction bases outside the gene matches: 15. The CDR3 extends over 15 amino acids. Germline V gene data show CDR1 as DFQATT and CDR2 as SNEGSKA (reference sequence). Here the CDR3 DNA reads TGCAGTGCTAGCCTCTATGGGGGAGGGCCGATTGAGCAGTACTTC. It is translated as CSASLYGGGPIEQYF.